This T cell receptor beta chain was observed in a study of regulatory T cells in long-lasting Graves disease. The wider study: Patients met the persistent Graves' disease definition after over 5 years of antithyroid drugs with positive TSH receptor antibodies.

This clonotype turned up a few times. Documented time point: persistent/refractory GD, antithyroid drugs over 5 years with positive TRAb. PBMC RNA served as the TCR library source. Patients hailed from an endocrinology department in Xi'an, China. Building of the TCR beta libraries involved iRepertoire HTBI primers and Arm-PCR of CDR3 regions. Original processing methods: More than 55 TRBV and about 15 TRBJ segments were identified across samples. TCRdb processed the multiplex PCR reads anew with MiXCR; each CDR3 protein has one entry. The authors' filters were not applied to this entry. The sample records roughly 450,000 distinct CDR3 sequences, roughly 20% being singletons. Material: peripheral blood mononuclear cells (PBMCs), obtained when the disease was refractory, from a patient treated with antithyroid drugs. The receptor was isolated from a female donor with Graves disease.

In DNA form, the CDR3 reads TGTGCCAGCAGATCCCAGCGGGCCTACGAGCAGTACTTC. Amino acids: CASRSQRAYEQYF. V is TRBV7-9 and J is TRBJ2-7; D is possibly TRBD2 (6 bases). The CDR3 loop spans 13 amino acids. The germline V gene encodes CDR1 SEHNR and CDR2 FQNEAQ (reference sequence). V lost 6 bases and J lost 2, with 11 bases in between. The complete variable domain, with remaining parts taken from reference TRBV7-9 and TRBJ2-7, reads DTGVSQNPRHKITKRGQNVTFRCDPISEHNRLYWYRQTLGQGPEFLTYFQNEAQLEKSRLLSDRFSAERPKGSFSTLEIQRTEQGDSAMYLCASRSQRAYEQYFGPGTRLTVT.